This T cell receptor beta chain was recorded in a study of shared clonotypes between healthy human individuals. Study-level background: Each donor had three CD4 naive, three CD4 memory, two CD8 naive and one CD8 memory plate. Findings and caveats of the study: Blood was the sole source, and tissue repertoires probably differ.

Only in-frame clones appear in the TCRdb table, and some are missing; sequencing was by immunoSEQ multiplex PCR. Here the sample spans around 2,000,000 clones, about 92% being singletons. Notes on this clone: Its cognate antigen is unknown.

The naive CD8 fraction comprised CD45RO-negative cells positively selected for CCR7 and excluded terminally differentiated effector memory CD45RA+ cells. Nashville, Tennessee was home to all donors, each a Caucasian adult. The CDR3 runs 16 residues. From germline, CDR1 is MGHRA and CDR2 YSYEKL. Germline trimming cut 0 bases from V and 5 bases from J; bases unmatched to any gene: 10. The chain employs TRBV4-1 and TRBJ2-7, with 7 bases aligning to TRBD1. The specimen sequenced was naive CD8+ T cells from PBMCs. The source is a man between 18 and 29 years old in good health. Some clones in this sample may be carry-over from other donors' samples. This CDR3 is CASSQEVGRGFNEQYF. DNA for the CDR3: TGCGCCAGCAGCCAAGAAGTCGGCAGGGGGTTTAACGAGCAGTACTTC.